This T cell receptor (beta chain) was sequenced during a study of shared clonotypes between healthy human individuals. Overall study findings and caveats: A generally larger estimated richness was seen in naive subsets than in memory subsets. Naive CD4 clonotype sharing across several donors was approximately 5%.

The CDR3 has 14 residues. Germline CDR1 reads MNHEY; CDR2 reads SMNVEV (reference sequence). Trimming pared 0 bases from V and 5 bases from J, leaving 10 bases between. It was at deep level that the assay was run. Libraries were prepared by immunoSEQ multiplex PCR; TCRdb keeps only in-frame clonotypes and omits some of them. In the table there are around 1.6 million clones, roughly 98% of which are singletons. A single count supports this clone. The target antigen is unknown. The TCR was taken from a man younger than 40 in good health. The sequencing input was naive CD4+ T cells sorted from blood. Subset specified: CD45RA+ positively selected. The rearrangement links TRBV27 to TRBJ2-5, with a weak D call TRBD2 (6 bases). CDR3 loop: CASSLSRLVETQYF. CDR3 nucleotide sequence: TGTGCCAGCAGTTTATCGAGACTAGTTGAGACCCAGTACTTC.